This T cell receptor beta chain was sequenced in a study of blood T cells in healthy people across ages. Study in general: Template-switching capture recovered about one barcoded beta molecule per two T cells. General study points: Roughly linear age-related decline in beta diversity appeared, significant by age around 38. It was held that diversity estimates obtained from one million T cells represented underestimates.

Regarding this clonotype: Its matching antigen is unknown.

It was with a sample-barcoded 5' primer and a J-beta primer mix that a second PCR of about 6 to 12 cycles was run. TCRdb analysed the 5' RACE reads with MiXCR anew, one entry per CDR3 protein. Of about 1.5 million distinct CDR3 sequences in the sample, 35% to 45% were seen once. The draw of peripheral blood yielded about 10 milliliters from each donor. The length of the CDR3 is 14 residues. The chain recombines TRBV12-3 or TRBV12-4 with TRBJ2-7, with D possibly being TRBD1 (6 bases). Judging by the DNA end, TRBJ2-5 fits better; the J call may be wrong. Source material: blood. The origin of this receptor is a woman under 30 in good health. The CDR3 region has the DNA TGTGCCAGCAGTTTGATGGGGGCTAGGGTGACCCAGTACTTC. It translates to CASSLMGARVTQYF.